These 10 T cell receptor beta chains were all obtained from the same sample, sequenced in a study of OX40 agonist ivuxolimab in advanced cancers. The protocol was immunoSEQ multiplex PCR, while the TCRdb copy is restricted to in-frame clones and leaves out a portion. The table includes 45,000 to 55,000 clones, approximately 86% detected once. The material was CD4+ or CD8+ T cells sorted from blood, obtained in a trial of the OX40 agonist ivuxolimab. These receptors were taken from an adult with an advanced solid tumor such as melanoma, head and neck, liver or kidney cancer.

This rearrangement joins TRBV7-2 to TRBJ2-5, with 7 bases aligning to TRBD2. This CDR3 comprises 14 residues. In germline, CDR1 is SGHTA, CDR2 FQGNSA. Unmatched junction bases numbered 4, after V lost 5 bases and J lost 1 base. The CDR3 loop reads CASSVGGVQETQYF. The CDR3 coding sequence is TGTGCCAGCAGCGTTGGGGGGGTCCAAGAGACCCAGTACTTC.

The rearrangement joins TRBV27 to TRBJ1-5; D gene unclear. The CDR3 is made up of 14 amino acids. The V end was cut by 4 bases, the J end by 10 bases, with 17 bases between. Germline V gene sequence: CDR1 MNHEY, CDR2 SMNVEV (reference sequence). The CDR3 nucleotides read TGTGCCAGCAGTTCACAACACCGAATCAGCCCCCAGCATTTT. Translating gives CASSSQHRISPQHF.

The CDR3 region is CATSDGTGEAFF. The CDR3 DNA reads TGTGCCACCAGCGATGGCACAGGCGAAGCTTTCTTT. The V and J genes are TRBV15 and TRBJ1-1, with D possibly being TRBD1 (5 bases). V lost 5 bases and J lost 8, with 12 bases in between. The germline V gene encodes CDR1 LNHNV and CDR2 YYDKDF (reference sequence). The CDR3 totals 12 residues. The complete variable domain, with remaining parts taken from reference TRBV15 and TRBJ1-1, reads DAMVIQNPRYQVTQFGKPVTLSCSQTLNHNVMYWYQQKSSQAPKLLFHYYDKDFNNEADTPDNFQSRRPNTSFCFLDIRSPGLGDTAMYLCATSDGTGEAFFGQGTRLTVV.

The CDR3 DNA reads as TGCAGCGTCCCTCGTTTGGGCTATGGCTACACCTTC. This gives the protein CSVPRLGYGYTF. This rearrangement joins TRBV29-1 to TRBJ1-2; D ambiguous. CDR1 and CDR2 from the germline V gene are SQVTM and ANQGSEA. This CDR3 is 12 amino acids long. The V gene lost 6 bases and the J gene lost 4 bases, with 12 bases spanning the gap.

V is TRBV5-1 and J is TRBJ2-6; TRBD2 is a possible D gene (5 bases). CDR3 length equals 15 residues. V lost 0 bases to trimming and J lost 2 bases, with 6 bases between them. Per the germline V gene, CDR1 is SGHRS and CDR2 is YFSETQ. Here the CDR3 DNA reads TGCGCCAGCAGCTTGGACGGGGCTGGGGCCAACGTCCTGACTTTC. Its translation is CASSLDGAGANVLTF.

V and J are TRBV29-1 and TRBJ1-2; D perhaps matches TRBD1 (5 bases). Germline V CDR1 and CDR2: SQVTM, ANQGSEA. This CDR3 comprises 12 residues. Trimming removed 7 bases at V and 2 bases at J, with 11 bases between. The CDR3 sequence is CSARDPNYGYTF. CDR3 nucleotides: TGCAGCGCCCGGGACCCAAACTATGGCTACACCTTC.

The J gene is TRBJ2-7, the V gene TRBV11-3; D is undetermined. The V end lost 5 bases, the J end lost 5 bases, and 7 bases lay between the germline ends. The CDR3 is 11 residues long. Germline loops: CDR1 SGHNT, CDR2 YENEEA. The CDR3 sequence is CASSPLDEQYF. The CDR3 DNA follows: TGTGCCAGCAGCCCGCTGGACGAGCAGTACTTC.

DNA of the CDR3: TGTGCCAGCAGCAGTAGGATAGGGGGAGGAAAAAATGAAAAACTGTTTTTT. It codes for CASSSRIGGGKNEKLFF. V gene TRBV21-1 combines with J gene TRBJ1-4. TRBV21-1 is described as a pseudogene. The CDR3 totals 17 residues.

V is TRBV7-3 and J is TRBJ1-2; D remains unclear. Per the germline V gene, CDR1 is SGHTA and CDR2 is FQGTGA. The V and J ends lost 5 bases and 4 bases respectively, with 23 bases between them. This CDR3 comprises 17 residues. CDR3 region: CASSGRLHLGKTYGYTF. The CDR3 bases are TGTGCCAGCAGCGGCAGGCTCCATCTCGGAAAGACCTATGGCTACACCTTC.

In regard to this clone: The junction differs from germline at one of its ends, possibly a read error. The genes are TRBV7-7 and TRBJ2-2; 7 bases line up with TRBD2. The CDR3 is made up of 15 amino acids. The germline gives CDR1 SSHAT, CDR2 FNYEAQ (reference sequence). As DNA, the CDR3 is TGTGCTAGCAGTCCTACGGGGGGGAACACCGGGGAGCTGTTTTTT. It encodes CASSPTGGNTGELFF.